This T cell receptor (beta chain) was identified in a study of cytomegalovirus exposure and HLA in healthy donors. Study-wide points: Researchers reported in a later analysis that a missense DCLRE1C variant was tied to TCR beta V- and J-gene trimming. Later work associated more than 15,000 TCR beta sequences with HLA alleles at 0.05 false discovery rate.

Points on this clone: Its antigen is unidentified.

The PCR ran on 60 Vbeta and 13 Jbeta primers. Profiling relied on immunoSEQ multiplex PCR, and the TCRdb table lists in-frame clones only, not all of them. The sample has 160,000 or so clones, approximately 74% seen once. Germline trimming cut 0 bases from V and 2 bases from J; bases unmatched to any gene: 3. The CDR3 totals 15 residues. Germline V gives CDR1 MGHRA, CDR2 YSYEKL. The V gene is TRBV4-1, the J gene TRBJ2-7, with 8 bases fitting TRBD1. The receptor was derived from a woman aged 25 to 39 in good health and CMV-seronegative. Sequencing was performed on PBMCs. CDR3 nucleotide sequence: TGCGCCAGCAGCCAAGAGAGGGACAGGACCTACGAGCAGTACTTC. The encoded protein is CASSQERDRTYEQYF.